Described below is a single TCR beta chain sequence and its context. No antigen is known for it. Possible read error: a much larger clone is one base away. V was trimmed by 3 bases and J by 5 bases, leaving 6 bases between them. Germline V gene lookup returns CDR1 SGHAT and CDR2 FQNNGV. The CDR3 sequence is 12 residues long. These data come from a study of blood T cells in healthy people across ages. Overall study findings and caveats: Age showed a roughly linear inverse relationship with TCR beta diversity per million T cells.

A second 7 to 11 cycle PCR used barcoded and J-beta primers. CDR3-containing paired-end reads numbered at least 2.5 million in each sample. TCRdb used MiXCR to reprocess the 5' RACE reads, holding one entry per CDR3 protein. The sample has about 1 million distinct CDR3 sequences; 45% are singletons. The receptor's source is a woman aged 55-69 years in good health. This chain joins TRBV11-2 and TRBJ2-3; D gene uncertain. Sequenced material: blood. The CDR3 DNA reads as TGTGCCAGCAGCTTTGGTAAAGATACGCAGTATTTT. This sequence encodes CASSFGKDTQYF.